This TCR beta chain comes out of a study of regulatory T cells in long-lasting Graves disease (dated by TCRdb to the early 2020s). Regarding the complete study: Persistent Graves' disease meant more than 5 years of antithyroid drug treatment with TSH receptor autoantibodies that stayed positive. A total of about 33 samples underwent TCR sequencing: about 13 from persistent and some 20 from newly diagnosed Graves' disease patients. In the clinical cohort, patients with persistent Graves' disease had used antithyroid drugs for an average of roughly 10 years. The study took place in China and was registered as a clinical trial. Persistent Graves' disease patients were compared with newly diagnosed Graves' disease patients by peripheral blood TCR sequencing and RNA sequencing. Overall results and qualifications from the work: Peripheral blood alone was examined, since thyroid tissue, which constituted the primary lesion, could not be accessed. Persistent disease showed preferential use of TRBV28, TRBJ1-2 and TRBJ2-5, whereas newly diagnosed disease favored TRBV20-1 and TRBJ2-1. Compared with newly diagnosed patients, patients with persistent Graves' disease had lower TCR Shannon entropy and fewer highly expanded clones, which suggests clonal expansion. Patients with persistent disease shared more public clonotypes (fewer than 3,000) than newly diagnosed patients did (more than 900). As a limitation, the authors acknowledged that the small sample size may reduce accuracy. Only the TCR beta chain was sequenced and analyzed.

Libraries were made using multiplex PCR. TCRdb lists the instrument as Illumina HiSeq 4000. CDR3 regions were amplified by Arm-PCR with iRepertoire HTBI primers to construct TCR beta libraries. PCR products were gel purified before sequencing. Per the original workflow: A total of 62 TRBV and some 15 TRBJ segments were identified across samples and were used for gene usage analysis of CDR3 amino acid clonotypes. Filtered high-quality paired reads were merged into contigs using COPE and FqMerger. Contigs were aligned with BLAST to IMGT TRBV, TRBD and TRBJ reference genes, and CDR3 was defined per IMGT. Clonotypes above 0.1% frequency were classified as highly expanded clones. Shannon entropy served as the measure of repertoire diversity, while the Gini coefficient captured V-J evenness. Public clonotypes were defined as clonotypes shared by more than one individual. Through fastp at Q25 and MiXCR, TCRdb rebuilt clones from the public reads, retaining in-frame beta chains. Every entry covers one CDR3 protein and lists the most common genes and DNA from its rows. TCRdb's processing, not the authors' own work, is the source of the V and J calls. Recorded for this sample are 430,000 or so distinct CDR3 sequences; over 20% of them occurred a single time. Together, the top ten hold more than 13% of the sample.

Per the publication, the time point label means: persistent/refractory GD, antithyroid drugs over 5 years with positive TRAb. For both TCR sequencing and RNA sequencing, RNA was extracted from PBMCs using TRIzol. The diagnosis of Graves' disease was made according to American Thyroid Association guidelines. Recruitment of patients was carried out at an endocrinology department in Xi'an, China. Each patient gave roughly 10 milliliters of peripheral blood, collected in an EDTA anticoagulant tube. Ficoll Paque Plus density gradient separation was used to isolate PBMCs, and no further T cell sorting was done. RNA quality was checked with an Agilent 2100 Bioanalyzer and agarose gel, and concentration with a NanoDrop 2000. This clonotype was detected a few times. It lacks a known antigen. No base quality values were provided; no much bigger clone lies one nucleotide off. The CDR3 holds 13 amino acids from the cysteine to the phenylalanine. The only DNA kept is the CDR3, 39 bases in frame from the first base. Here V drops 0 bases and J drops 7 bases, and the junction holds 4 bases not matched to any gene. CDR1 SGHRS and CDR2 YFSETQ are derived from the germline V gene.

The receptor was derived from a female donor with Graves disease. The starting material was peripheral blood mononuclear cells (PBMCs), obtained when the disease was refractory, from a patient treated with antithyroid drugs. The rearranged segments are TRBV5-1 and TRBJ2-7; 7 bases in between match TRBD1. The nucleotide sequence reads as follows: TGCGCCAGCAGCTTGGGTAGGGGGCAGGAGCAGTACTTC. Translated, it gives CASSLGRGQEQYF.